Below are 6 T cell receptor beta chains sequenced from a single sample in a study of blood T cell repertoires in COVID-19. Sequencing was performed with immunoSEQ multiplex PCR; in TCRdb, only in-frame clones are kept and a portion is missing. The sample shows about 250,000 clones, 86% of them seen only once. The specimen sequenced was PBMCs or T cells enriched from blood (not recorded which). These receptors originate from a man aged 35-49 years who had recovered from COVID-19.

The CDR3 region has the DNA TGTGCCAGCAGCTTGGTTTCGGGGGTCTATGGCTACACCTTC. Translated: CASSLVSGVYGYTF. The chain carries TRBV5-6 and TRBJ1-2; D perhaps matches TRBD1 (5 bases). Trimming removed 0 bases at V and 4 bases at J, with 10 bases between. Germline V lookup: CDR1 SGHDT, CDR2 YYEEEE. The CDR3 has 14 amino acids.

In DNA, the CDR3 is TGTGCCAGCAGCGTTCAGTCGAGCACAGATACGCAGTATTTT. Its translation: CASSVQSSTDTQYF. This rearrangement joins TRBV9 to TRBJ2-3, with D hard to call. Germline V gives CDR1 SGDLS, CDR2 YYNGEE. With 2 bases removed from V and 0 bases from J, the gap between germline ends came to 7 bases. The CDR3 has 14 amino acids.

The chain employs TRBV28 and TRBJ1-4; no clear D. V was clipped by 7 bases and J by 8 bases, with 14 bases between them. The CDR3 extends over 13 amino acids. Per the germline V gene, CDR1 is MDHEN and CDR2 is SYDVKM. The CDR3 DNA follows: TGTGCCAGCATCAACGGAGGGAGGGAAAAACTGTTTTTT. It yields the protein CASINGGREKLFF. Looking up the rest from reference TRBV28 and TRBJ1-4 gives the full variable domain: DVKVTQSSRYLVKRTGEKVFLECVQDMDHENMFWYRQDPGLGLRLIYFSYDVKMKEKGDIPEGYSVSREKKERFSLILESASTNQTSMYLCASINGGREKLFFGSGTQLSVL.

The table lists this clone with a few counts. This sequence joins TRBV10-3 and TRBJ1-3, with a tentative D call TRBD1 (5 bases). The CDR3 covers 13 residues. CDR1 is ENHRY, CDR2 SYGVKD, per germline. V shed 3 bases and J shed 4 bases, with 7 bases lying between them. The CDR3 loop reads CAISEPGGNTIYF. Here the CDR3 DNA reads TGTGCCATCAGTGAACCAGGGGGAAACACCATATATTTT.

The chain employs TRBV19 and TRBJ1-5, with D uncertain. The CDR3 covers 15 residues. The V gene's germline CDR1 is LNHDA and CDR2 SQIVND (reference sequence). With 4 bases removed from V and 1 base from J, the gap between germline ends came to 11 bases. This chain's CDR3 is CASSTLEGSNQPQHF. Written as DNA, the CDR3 is TGTGCCAGTAGTACACTTGAGGGAAGCAATCAGCCCCAGCATTTT.

The gene calls are TRBV28 and TRBJ1-5; 7 nucleotides line up with TRBD1. The CDR3 is 15 amino acids. V trimming: 6 bases; J trimming: 0 bases; junction bases outside the gene matches: 5. CDR1 MDHEN and CDR2 SYDVKM come from the germline V gene. The CDR3 is CASSLTGVSNQPQHF. For the CDR3, the DNA is TGTGCCAGCAGCCTCACAGGGGTTAGCAATCAGCCCCAGCATTTT.